This T cell receptor (beta chain) was found in a study of T cell changes during pregnancy in multiple sclerosis. There are 18 residues in the CDR3. V was clipped by 0 bases and J by 1 base; unmatched bases: 10. In germline, CDR1 is LNHNV, CDR2 YYDKDF (reference sequence). Using immunoSEQ multiplex PCR, the repertoire was profiled, and TCRdb retains in-frame clones only, with some absent. Of 55,000 to 85,000 clones in the sample, about 92% are singletons; the top ten hold about 1%. The sequence was obtained from a female donor with multiple sclerosis, enrolled in a pregnancy study. Source: peripheral blood, taken in the third trimester of pregnancy. The V gene is TRBV15, the J gene TRBJ1-2; TRBD1 agrees at 8 bases. For the CDR3, the DNA is TGTGCCACCAGCAGAGATGGACAGGGCCTCCCTGGTAACTATGGCTACACCTTC. This sequence encodes CATSRDGQGLPGNYGYTF.